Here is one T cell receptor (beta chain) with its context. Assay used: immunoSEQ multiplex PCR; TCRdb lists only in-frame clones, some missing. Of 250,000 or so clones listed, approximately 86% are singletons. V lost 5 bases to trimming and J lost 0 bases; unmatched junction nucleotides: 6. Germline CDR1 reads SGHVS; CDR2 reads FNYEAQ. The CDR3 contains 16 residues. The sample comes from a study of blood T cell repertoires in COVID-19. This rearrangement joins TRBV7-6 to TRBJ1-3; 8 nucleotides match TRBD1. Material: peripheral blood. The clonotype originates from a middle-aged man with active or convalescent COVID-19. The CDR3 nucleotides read TGTGCCAGCAGCCACACAGGGGGACCCTCTGGAAACACCATATATTTT. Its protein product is CASSHTGGPSGNTIYF.